This T cell receptor beta chain was sequenced for a study of blood T cell repertoires in COVID-19. CDR1 is SGDLS, CDR2 YYNGEE, per germline. Trimming removed 0 bases at V and 4 bases at J, with 8 bases between. The length of the CDR3 is 14 residues. Repertoires were generated with immunoSEQ multiplex PCR, while TCRdb's copy carries only in-frame clones and drops some. The table includes about 68,000 clones, roughly nine tenths detected once. The chain uses TRBV9 and TRBJ2-1; D gene unclear. The TCR sequence derives from a man between 45 and 60 years old with active COVID-19. Source material: peripheral blood. Here the CDR3 DNA reads TGTGCCAGCAGCGTAGGGGCAGTTTACAATGAGCAGTTCTTC. Amino acid sequence: CASSVGAVYNEQFF. Full variable domain (remainder filled in from reference TRBV9 and TRBJ2-1): DSGVTQTPKHLITATGQRVTLRCSPRSGDLSVYWYQQSLDQGLQFLIQYYNGEERAKGNILERFSAQQFPDLHSELNLSSLELGDSALYFCASSVGAVYNEQFFGPGTRLTVL.